This TCR beta chain was identified in a study of blood T cell repertoires in COVID-19. About the study: Researchers got acute and convalescent COVID-19 samples from the United States, Italy and Spain. PBMCs, B-cell-depleted T cells, or T cells were the source of the cDNA or gDNA that made up the material.

The authors' processing: For nucleated cells, counts were estimated from reference gene primer amplification. Using immunoSEQ multiplex PCR, the repertoire was profiled, and TCRdb retains in-frame clones only, with some absent. Clone size and V and J calls were adopted from that table, with D and trimming inferred from the DNA. The table shows about 120,000 clones, with over 65% occurring only once. The germline V gene encodes CDR1 KGHSY and CDR2 FQNENV. Trimming left V 4 bases short and J 0 bases short, with 6 bases between. CDR3 size: 14 residues. The rearrangement uses TRBV16 and TRBJ1-4; possibly TRBD1 for D (5 bases). The sequence derives from a man aged 60-69 years with acute or convalescent COVID-19. Specimen: peripheral blood. The CDR3 protein is CASSRQSTNEKLFF. In nucleotides, the CDR3 is TGTGCCAGCAGCCGACAGTCAACTAATGAAAAACTGTTTTTT.